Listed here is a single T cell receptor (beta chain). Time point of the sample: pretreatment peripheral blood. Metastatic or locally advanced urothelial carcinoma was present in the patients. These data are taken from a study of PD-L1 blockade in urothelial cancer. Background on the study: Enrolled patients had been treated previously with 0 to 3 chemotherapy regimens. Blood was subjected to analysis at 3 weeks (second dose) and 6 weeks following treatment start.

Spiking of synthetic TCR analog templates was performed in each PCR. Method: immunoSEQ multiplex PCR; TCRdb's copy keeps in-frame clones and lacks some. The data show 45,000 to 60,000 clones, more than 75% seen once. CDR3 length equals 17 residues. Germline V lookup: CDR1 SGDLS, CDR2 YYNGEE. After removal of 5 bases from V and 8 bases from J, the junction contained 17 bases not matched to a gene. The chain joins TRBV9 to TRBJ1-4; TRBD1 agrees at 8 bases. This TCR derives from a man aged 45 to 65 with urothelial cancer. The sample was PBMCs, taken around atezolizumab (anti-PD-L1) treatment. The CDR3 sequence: CASRLSVPGGLMEKLFF. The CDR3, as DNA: TGTGCCAGCAGACTTTCAGTACCAGGGGGCTTAATGGAAAAACTGTTTTTT. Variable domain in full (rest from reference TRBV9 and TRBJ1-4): DSGVTQTPKHLITATGQRVTLRCSPRSGDLSVYWYQQSLDQGLQFLIQYYNGEERAKGNILERFSAQQFPDLHSELNLSSLELGDSALYFCASRLSVPGGLMEKLFFGSGTQLSVL.